Described below is a single T cell receptor (beta chain) sequence and its context. The source of the sample is a study of blood T cell repertoires in COVID-19. The germline CDR1 and CDR2 sequences are MNHNY and SVGAGI (reference sequence). The V end was cut by 8 bases, the J end by 5 bases, with 12 bases between. CDR3 length: 12 amino acids. The data were produced by immunoSEQ multiplex PCR, yet TCRdb's version contains in-frame clones alone and is incomplete. This table holds fewer than 300,000 clones, 70% to 90% found once. The chain combines TRBV6-6 with TRBJ2-5; D call uncertain. The TCR comes from a woman in her twenties or thirties with COVID-19, enrolled during active disease. What was sequenced was peripheral blood. The CDR3 DNA reads as TGTGCCAGCGGTCTAGTGGAGGAGACCCAGTACTTC. Residues: CASGLVEETQYF.